This is a list of T cell receptor beta chains from one sample in a study of blood T cells in healthy people across ages. TCRdb processed the 5' RACE reads anew with MiXCR; each CDR3 protein has one entry. There are over 1,300,000 distinct CDR3 sequences in the sample; approximately 60% occur only once, and 5% to 7% lies in the top ten. The source material was blood. Receptor source: a man younger than 30 in good health. The CDR3 runs from the conserved cysteine through the conserved F or W. The order of the fields is J gene, V gene, clone size, D gene, CDR3 protein, CDR3 DNA. D genes are given only for firm matches. Clone size appears in some rows only: once, few, many, or a class for an expanded clone.

J gene: TRBJ1-1; V gene: TRBV29-1; clone size: few; D gene: -; CDR3 protein: CSVEGGRTEAFF; CDR3 DNA: TGCAGCGTTGAAGGAGGGAGAACTGAAGCTTTCTTT
J gene: TRBJ1-1; V gene: TRBV18; clone size: -; D gene: -; CDR3 protein: CASSPFRVPEGTEAFF; CDR3 DNA: TGTGCCAGCTCACCCTTCCGGGTCCCCGAGGGGACTGAAGCTTTCTTT
J gene: TRBJ2-7; V gene: TRBV7-2; clone size: -; D gene: -; CDR3 protein: CASSPSVREQYF; CDR3 DNA: TGTGCCAGCAGCCCTTCAGTCAGGGAGCAGTACTTC
J gene: TRBJ2-1; V gene: TRBV7-9; clone size: few; D gene: TRBD1; CDR3 protein: CASSFTGGPYNEQFF; CDR3 DNA: TGTGCCAGCAGCTTTACAGGGGGCCCCTACAATGAGCAGTTCTTC
J gene: TRBJ2-5; V gene: TRBV20-1; clone size: few; D gene: -; CDR3 protein: CSALDGHGREKTQYF; CDR3 DNA: TGCAGTGCCTTAGATGGACACGGTCGTGAGAAGACCCAGTACTTC
J gene: TRBJ2-3; V gene: TRBV11-2; clone size: few; D gene: -; CDR3 protein: CASSQEVQGTQYF; CDR3 DNA: TGTGCCAGCAGTCAAGAAGTTCAAGGGACGCAGTATTTT
J gene: TRBJ2-5; V gene: TRBV10-3; clone size: -; D gene: TRBD2; CDR3 protein: CALRETPGAGEQYF; CDR3 DNA: TGTGCCCTAAGGGAAACCCCTGGGGCGGGGGAGCAGTACTTC
J gene: TRBJ2-1; V gene: TRBV20-1; clone size: -; D gene: TRBD2; CDR3 protein: CSARGGGLANYNEQFF; CDR3 DNA: TGCAGTGCTAGAGGCGGAGGACTAGCGAACTACAATGAGCAGTTCTTC
J gene: TRBJ2-6; V gene: TRBV9; clone size: -; D gene: TRBD1; CDR3 protein: CASSVVWGETGAGANVLTF; CDR3 DNA: TGTGCCAGCAGCGTAGTGTGGGGCGAGACAGGGGCTGGGGCCAACGTCCTGACTTTC
J gene: TRBJ2-1; V gene: TRBV7-2; clone size: -; D gene: TRBD2; CDR3 protein: CASSLGRLAGPYNEQFF; CDR3 DNA: TGTGCCAGCAGCTTAGGCAGACTAGCGGGGCCGTACAATGAGCAGTTCTTC
J gene: TRBJ1-2; V gene: TRBV7-9; clone size: once; D gene: -; CDR3 protein: CASSSLGQSGYTF; CDR3 DNA: TGTGCCAGCAGCTCCTTGGGGCAGTCGGGCTACACCTTC
J gene: TRBJ1-2; V gene: TRBV7-2; clone size: -; D gene: TRBD1; CDR3 protein: CASSDTGEISGYTF; CDR3 DNA: TGTGCCAGCAGCGATACAGGGGAGATTTCTGGCTACACCTTC
J gene: TRBJ2-1; V gene: TRBV5-1; clone size: -; D gene: -; CDR3 protein: CASSFLGYITQDASGNEQFF; CDR3 DNA: TGCGCCAGCAGCTTCTTAGGGTATATCACACAGGACGCCTCGGGGAATGAGCAGTTCTTC
J gene: TRBJ2-1; V gene: TRBV6-4; clone size: few; D gene: -; CDR3 protein: CASSDRLYNEQFF; CDR3 DNA: TGTGCCAGCAGTGACCGACTCTACAATGAGCAGTTCTTC
J gene: TRBJ2-2; V gene: TRBV27; clone size: -; D gene: TRBD1; CDR3 protein: CASSFGTGGTGELFF; CDR3 DNA: TGTGCCAGCAGTTTCGGGACAGGGGGCACCGGGGAGCTGTTTTTT
J gene: TRBJ1-2; V gene: TRBV12-3/TRBV12-4; clone size: few; D gene: -; CDR3 protein: CASSLVPGGTYGYTF; CDR3 DNA: TGTGCCAGCAGTTTAGTTCCTGGTGGGACCTATGGCTACACCTTC
J gene: TRBJ2-7; V gene: TRBV11-2; clone size: -; D gene: TRBD2; CDR3 protein: CASSFTSSPPLAGNPYEQYF; CDR3 DNA: TGTGCCAGCAGCTTTACTAGTAGCCCCCCTCTAGCGGGGAACCCCTACGAGCAGTACTTC
J gene: TRBJ2-7; V gene: TRBV7-8; clone size: -; D gene: -; CDR3 protein: CASSHRPGQYEQYF; CDR3 DNA: TGTGCCAGTAGCCATCGACCAGGACAGTACGAGCAGTACTTC
J gene: TRBJ2-2; V gene: TRBV4-2; clone size: many; D gene: -; CDR3 protein: CASSQGHNLNTGELFF; CDR3 DNA: TGTGCCAGCAGCCAAGGACACAACTTGAACACCGGGGAGCTGTTTTTT
J gene: TRBJ2-2; V gene: TRBV7-9; clone size: -; D gene: -; CDR3 protein: CASSLADPGELFF; CDR3 DNA: TGTGCCAGCAGCTTAGCTGACCCCGGGGAGCTGTTTTTT
J gene: TRBJ1-1; V gene: TRBV30; clone size: -; D gene: -; CDR3 protein: CAWEVATEAFF; CDR3 DNA: TGTGCCTGGGAGGTAGCTACTGAAGCTTTCTTT
J gene: TRBJ1-1; V gene: TRBV20-1; clone size: -; D gene: -; CDR3 protein: CSASGGPSVMNTEAFF; CDR3 DNA: TGCAGTGCTAGCGGGGGGCCCTCGGTCATGAACACTGAAGCTTTCTTT
J gene: TRBJ2-7; V gene: TRBV5-1; clone size: -; D gene: TRBD2; CDR3 protein: CAGSLEGGPSYEQYF; CDR3 DNA: TGCGCCGGCAGCTTGGAGGGAGGGCCCTCCTACGAGCAGTACTTC
J gene: TRBJ2-1; V gene: TRBV7-2; clone size: -; D gene: -; CDR3 protein: CASSLALSPRETQFF; CDR3 DNA: TGTGCCAGCAGCTTAGCTCTGAGCCCGCGAGAGACCCAGTTCTTC
J gene: TRBJ2-2; V gene: TRBV4-1; clone size: -; D gene: -; CDR3 protein: CASSPTQAGELFF; CDR3 DNA: TGCGCCAGCAGTCCTACCCAAGCAGGGGAGCTGTTTTTT
J gene: TRBJ2-5; V gene: TRBV12-3/TRBV12-4; clone size: -; D gene: TRBD2; CDR3 protein: CASSSRLAGEETQYF; CDR3 DNA: TGTGCCAGCAGTTCCCGACTAGCGGGGGAAGAGACCCAGTACTTC
J gene: TRBJ1-5; V gene: TRBV2; clone size: -; D gene: TRBD1; CDR3 protein: CASSHGTGEHQPQHF; CDR3 DNA: TGTGCCAGCAGTCATGGGACAGGGGAACATCAGCCCCAGCATTTT
J gene: TRBJ1-2; V gene: TRBV18; clone size: once; D gene: -; CDR3 protein: CASSPGRWIYGYTF; CDR3 DNA: TGTGCCAGCTCCCCTGGGCGGTGGATCTATGGCTACACCTTC
J gene: TRBJ1-2; V gene: TRBV25-1; clone size: few; D gene: TRBD1; CDR3 protein: CASSETGAHGYTF; CDR3 DNA: TGTGCCAGCAGTGAAACAGGGGCGCATGGCTACACCTTC